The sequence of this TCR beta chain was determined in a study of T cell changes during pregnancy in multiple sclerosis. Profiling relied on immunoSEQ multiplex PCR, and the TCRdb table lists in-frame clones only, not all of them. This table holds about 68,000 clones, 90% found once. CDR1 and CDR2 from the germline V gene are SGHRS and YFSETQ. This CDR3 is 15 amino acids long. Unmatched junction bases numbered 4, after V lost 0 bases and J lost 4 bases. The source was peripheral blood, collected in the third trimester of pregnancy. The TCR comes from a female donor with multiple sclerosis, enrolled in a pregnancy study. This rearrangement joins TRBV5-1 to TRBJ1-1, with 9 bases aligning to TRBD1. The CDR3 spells CASSLEGQGTTEAFF. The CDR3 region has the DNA TGCGCCAGCAGCTTGGAAGGACAGGGGACCACTGAAGCTTTCTTT.